A selection of T cell receptor beta chains follows, all from one sample in a study of tumor and adjacent non-tumor tissue in lung cancer. TCRdb processed the multiplex PCR reads anew with MiXCR; each CDR3 protein has one entry. The top ten hold roughly 15% of the sample, which has about 93,000 distinct CDR3 sequences, around 57% seen once. The source material was lung tumor tissue. Receptors originate from a man between 65 and 85 years old with non-small cell lung cancer. The CDR3 runs from the conserved cysteine through the conserved F or W. D genes are given only for firm matches. Clone sizes are given selectively: once, few, many, or a class where the clone is expanded.

>TRBJ2-7|.|medium-sized|TRBV10-3
CATSDLGAQYF
TGTGCCACCTCCGACTTGGGGGCTCAGTACTTC
>TRBJ1-2|.|.|TRBV12-3/TRBV12-4
CASSLSGVPGYTF
TGTGCCAGCAGTTTAAGTGGGGTACCAGGCTACACCTTC
>TRBJ2-7|.|once|TRBV29-1
CSVEIGAGRRLGQYF
TGCAGCGTTGAAATAGGGGCGGGTAGGAGGCTGGGGCAGTACTTC
>TRBJ2-7|TRBD1|.|TRBV29-1
CSYRGDSAYEQYF
TGCAGCTACAGGGGGGATTCTGCGTACGAGCAGTACTTC
>TRBJ2-7|.|.|TRBV11-1
CASSLQVRTYEQYF
TGTGCCAGCAGCTTACAAGTTCGTACCTACGAGCAGTACTTC
>TRBJ2-7|.|.|TRBV11-2
CASSESDRNYEQYF
TGTGCCAGCAGCGAGAGCGATAGAAACTACGAGCAGTACTTC
>TRBJ1-5|.|.|TRBV29-1
CSVPRNWVHSNQPQHF
TGCAGCGTTCCCCGGAACTGGGTCCATAGCAATCAGCCCCAGCATTTT
>TRBJ1-1|.|.|TRBV7-9
CASSLRWGRETNTEAFF
TGTGCCAGCAGCCTACGCTGGGGGAGGGAGACGAACACTGAAGCTTTCTTT
>TRBJ2-5|TRBD2|.|TRBV11-2
CASSLASGGSPDETQYF
TGTGCCAGCAGCTTAGCCTCAGGCGGGAGCCCGGATGAGACCCAGTACTTC
>TRBJ1-2|.|many|TRBV21-1
CASEDSFNYGYTF
TGTGCCAGCGAGGACAGTTTTAACTATGGCTACACCTTC
>TRBJ2-7|.|.|TRBV5-4
CTSSLNRGAAHKQYF
TGTACCAGCAGCTTGAATCGGGGGGCCGCCCACAAGCAGTACTTC
>TRBJ1-5|.|.|TRBV29-1
CSVRTVGNQPQHF
TGCAGTGTCCGGACAGTGGGCAATCAGCCCCAGCATTTT